Following are 17 T cell receptor beta chains from one sample sequenced in a study of T cell changes during pregnancy in multiple sclerosis. TCRdb's copy holds only in-frame clones and misses some; the assay was immunoSEQ multiplex PCR. The sample lists 45,000 to 55,000 clones; approximately 94% were seen once. The material sequenced was CD8+ T cells from peripheral blood mononuclear cells, taken before pregnancy. Receptors originate from a female donor with multiple sclerosis, enrolled in a pregnancy study.

The rearrangement uses TRBV7-7 and TRBJ2-1, with 8 bases fitting TRBD2. V lost 1 base, J lost 8 bases, and 7 bases stayed unmatched. Germline V CDR1 and CDR2: SSHAT, FNYEAQ (reference sequence). This CDR3 has 15 amino acids. The DNA of the CDR3 is TGTGCCAGCAGCTTAGGGACTAGCCTTCGTGATGAGCAGTTCTTC. It is translated as CASSLGTSLRDEQFF. Drawing the rest from reference TRBV7-7 and TRBJ2-1, the complete variable domain is GAGVSQSPRYKVTKRGQDVTLRCDPISSHATLYWYQQALGQGPEFLTYFNYEAQPDKSGLPSDRFSAERPEGSISTLTIQRTEQRDSAMYRCASSLGTSLRDEQFFGPGTRLTVL.

Comment on this clone: This same CDR3 is encoded by further DNA sequences in the sample. V is TRBV11-2 and J is TRBJ2-7; 7 positions agree with TRBD1. The germline V gene has CDR1 SGHAT and CDR2 FQNNGV. Trimming removed 1 base from V and 3 bases from J; junction bases left unmatched: 3. The CDR3 contains 14 residues. CDR3 DNA sequence: TGTGCCAGCAGCTTAGGACAGGGATTCTACGAGCAGTACTTC. As protein: CASSLGQGFYEQYF.

The CDR3 nucleotides are TGTGCCAGCACCGAAACCGGTTACCAAGAGACCCAGTACTTC. Encoded protein: CASTETGYQETQYF. V and J are TRBV2 and TRBJ2-5; no clear D. Germline CDR1 SNHLY, CDR2 FYNNEI. The CDR3 is 14 amino acids. Trimming took off 7 bases at V and 0 bases at J, with 12 bases between the two ends.

The chain couples TRBV7-9 to TRBJ1-4, with 8 bases fitting TRBD1. The CDR3 runs 14 residues. The J segment lost 8 bases and the V segment lost 2 bases, leaving 4 bases of the junction unmatched. Germline loops: CDR1 SEHNR, CDR2 FQNEAQ (reference sequence). The CDR3 DNA follows: TGTGCCAGCAGCTTATCACAGGGGGAGGAAAAACTGTTTTTT. It specifies CASSLSQGEEKLFF.

The rearrangement uses TRBV21-1 and TRBJ2-7; TRBD2, the table's D call, was not compared with the DNA. TRBV21-1 has pseudogene status. The CDR3 sequence is 16 residues long. CDR3 in amino acids: CASSPHGGECSYEQYF. CDR3 bases: TGTGCCAGCAGCCCCCACGGCGGGGAATGCTCCTACGAGCAGTACTTC.

The chain combines TRBV6-5 with TRBJ1-2, with a tentative D call TRBD1 (6 bases). Germline CDR1 MNHEY, CDR2 SVGAGI. This CDR3 has 15 residues. Trimming removed 2 bases from V and 1 base from J, with 11 bases in between. CDR3 nucleotides: TGTGCCAGCAGTTACAGGGGGAGCCATAACTATGGCTACACCTTC. Translated: CASSYRGSHNYGYTF.

The chain has TRBV7-8 and TRBJ2-7; 7 nucleotides agree with TRBD1. Germline assignment: CDR1 SGHVS and CDR2 FQNEAQ. V shed 4 bases and J 3 bases; nucleotides not matched to a gene: 6. This CDR3 comprises 14 residues. The CDR3 here is CASSSDRRYYEQYF. Here the CDR3 DNA reads TGTGCCAGCAGCTCGGACAGGCGATACTACGAGCAGTACTTC.

The gene calls are TRBV6-5 and TRBJ2-3; D possibly corresponds to TRBD1 (7 bases). The germline CDR1 and CDR2 sequences are MNHEY and SVGAGI. The V end lost 8 bases, the J end lost 5 bases, and 20 bases lay between the germline ends. CDR3 length: 15 residues. The CDR3 DNA is TGTGCCAGCCGAATTACATCAGGGGGAGGAGATACGCAGTATTTT. Residues: CASRITSGGGDTQYF.

This chain links TRBV27 with TRBJ2-1, with 9 positions matching TRBD1. J gave up 0 bases and V 8 bases, and 14 bases lay outside the gene matches. This CDR3 is 18 amino acids long. The germline V gene has CDR1 MNHEY and CDR2 SMNVEV (reference sequence). The CDR3 spells CASGLTPGQGSSYNEQFF. CDR3 nucleotides: TGTGCCAGCGGTCTGACACCGGGACAGGGCAGCTCCTACAATGAGCAGTTCTTC.

V is TRBV4-3 and J is TRBJ2-7; 11 positions agree with TRBD2. V trimming: 1 base; J trimming: 3 bases; junction bases outside the gene matches: 2. Germline CDR1 LGHNA, CDR2 YSLEER. CDR3 length: 15 residues. DNA for the CDR3: TGCGCCAGCAGCCAAGTAGCGGGAGGGCACTACGAGCAGTACTTC. Its translation is CASSQVAGGHYEQYF.

The chain uses TRBV18 and TRBJ1-1, with a weak D call TRBD1 (5 bases). V dropped 3 bases and J dropped 0 bases, with 14 bases sitting between them. The germline CDR1 and CDR2 sequences are KGHSH and LQKENI. The length of the CDR3 is 16 residues. The CDR3: CASSPEQGGMNTEAFF. The CDR3, as DNA: TGTGCCAGCTCACCTGAGCAGGGAGGCATGAACACTGAAGCTTTCTTT.

The chain joins TRBV19 to TRBJ1-3, with 7 positions matching TRBD1. The CDR3 extends over 15 amino acids. J gave up 4 bases and V 6 bases, and 9 bases lay outside the gene matches. In germline, CDR1 is LNHDA, CDR2 SQIVND (reference sequence). CDR3 sequence (DNA): TGTGCCAGTAGACGGGACAGCCCACGAGGAAACACCATATATTTT. Translating gives CASRRDSPRGNTIYF.

The chain carries TRBV19 and TRBJ1-1; D not certain. CDR3 length: 13 residues. Germline V lookup: CDR1 LNHDA, CDR2 SQIVND (reference sequence). V lost 3 bases, J lost 1 base, and 6 bases lay in between. The CDR3, as DNA: TGTGCCAGTAGTATCGTTTGGAACACTGAAGCTTTCTTT. Amino acid sequence: CASSIVWNTEAFF. The full variable domain, rest sourced from reference TRBV19 and TRBJ1-1, is DGGITQSPKYLFRKEGQNVTLSCEQNLNHDAMYWYRQDPGQGLRLIYYSQIVNDFQKGDIAEGYSVSREKKESFPLTVTSAQKNPTAFYLCASSIVWNTEAFFGQGTRLTVV.

The chain combines TRBV30 with TRBJ2-1, with a weak D call TRBD2 (6 bases). Germline CDR1 reads GTSNPN; CDR2 reads SVGIG (reference sequence). The CDR3 is 12 amino acids. Trimming removed 0 bases from V and 7 bases from J, with 7 bases in between. The CDR3 is CAWSVLANEQFF. CDR3 sequence (DNA): TGTGCCTGGAGTGTACTAGCAAATGAGCAGTTCTTC.

The V gene is TRBV29-1, the J gene TRBJ1-1; maybe TRBD1 (5 bases). The CDR3 length is 14 residues. CDR1 SQVTM and CDR2 ANQGSEA come from the germline V gene. The germline V and J ends were trimmed by 0 bases and 3 bases, with 11 bases remaining between them. The CDR3 region has the DNA TGCAGCGTTGAAGATGGCGGGGGGGACACTGAAGCTTTCTTT. This sequence encodes CSVEDGGGDTEAFF.

V is TRBV5-1 and J is TRBJ2-7; perhaps TRBD1 as D (7 bases). Looked up from germline, CDR1 is SGHRS and CDR2 is YFSETQ. The CDR3 covers 14 residues. The ends were cut back, 1 base at V and 5 bases at J, with 13 bases in the middle. CDR3 loop: CASSLWQGGHEQYF. The CDR3 DNA reads TGCGCCAGCAGCTTGTGGCAGGGGGGCCACGAGCAGTACTTC.

This chain connects TRBV11-2 to TRBJ2-1; 7 nucleotides align to TRBD2. Losses at the gene ends were 5 bases for V and 3 bases for J; bases not matched to a gene: 16. Germline CDR1 SGHAT, CDR2 FQNNGV. The CDR3 sequence is 18 residues long. CDR3 amino acids: CASSPGGGLGVHYNEQFF. The CDR3 nucleotides read TGTGCCAGCAGCCCGGGAGGAGGGTTGGGGGTACACTACAATGAGCAGTTCTTC.